A single sample is the source of the 2 T cell receptor beta chains below, sequenced in a study of blood T cell repertoires in COVID-19. The protocol was immunoSEQ multiplex PCR, while the TCRdb copy is restricted to in-frame clones and leaves out a portion. The sample lists 150,000 to 200,000 clones; roughly 86% were seen once. The sequenced sample was peripheral blood. Receptor source: a man aged 40-55 years with active or convalescent COVID-19.

As DNA, the CDR3 is TGTGCCAGCAGCCAGGGAATTTATGCGGGGGGACGCACAGATACGCAGTATTTT. The encoded protein is CASSQGIYAGGRTDTQYF. The rearrangement uses TRBV3-1 (or the pseudogene TRBV3-2) and TRBJ2-3, with 8 bases aligning to TRBD2. V was pared by 3 bases and J by 1 base, with 12 bases of the junction left unmatched. Germline CDR1 reads LGHDT; CDR2 reads YNNKEL (reference sequence). There are 18 residues in the CDR3.

This sequence joins TRBV23-1 and TRBJ1-2; no clear D gene. TRBV23-1 carries the ORF label, with uncertain function. V lost 0 bases to trimming and J lost 4 bases, with 12 bases between them. The CDR3 contains 15 residues. CDR3 protein: CASSQSPRPGYGYTF. The CDR3 DNA follows: TGCGCCAGCAGTCAATCGCCCCGACCGGGCTATGGCTACACCTTC.